The rows below give T cell receptor beta chains drawn from one sample of a study of blood T cell repertoires in COVID-19. Assay used: immunoSEQ multiplex PCR; TCRdb lists only in-frame clones, some missing. Of some 240,000 clones detected, approximately 88% appear once; the ten largest clones hold 5.5% to 8%. Sequenced: peripheral blood. The source of these receptors is a man in his sixties who had recovered from COVID-19. CDR3s include the opening cysteine and the closing phenylalanine or tryptophan. D genes are given only for firm matches. Only part of the rows carry a size: once, few, many, or a class if the clone is expanded.

size,V,D,J,CDR3,DNA
NA,TRBV5-4,NA,TRBJ2-7,CASSLDIGTYEQYF,TGTGCCAGCAGCTTGGACATCGGGACCTACGAGCAGTACTTC
NA,TRBV13,NA,TRBJ1-6,CASSLDTNNSPLHF,TGTGCCAGCAGCTTGGACACGAATAATTCACCCCTCCACTTT
NA,TRBV6-5,NA,TRBJ1-5,CASSSREGNQPQHF,TGTGCCAGCAGCTCCCGAGAGGGCAATCAGCCCCAGCATTTT
NA,TRBV5-6,NA,TRBJ1-5,CASSFYRYSNQPQHF,TGTGCCAGCAGCTTTTACAGGTATAGCAATCAGCCCCAGCATTTT
NA,TRBV3-1/TRBV3-2,TRBD1,TRBJ1-5,CASSPTGGNQPQHF,TGTGCCAGCAGCCCGACAGGGGGCAATCAGCCCCAGCATTTT
NA,TRBV18,TRBD1,TRBJ2-1,CASSPTGGYSNEQFF,TGTGCCAGCTCACCCACAGGGGGATACAGTAATGAGCAGTTCTTC
NA,TRBV9,NA,TRBJ2-3,CASSVASRTDTQYF,TGTGCCAGCAGCGTGGCTAGCCGCACAGATACGCAGTATTTT
NA,TRBV6-6,TRBD1,TRBJ2-7,CASTEGAGLAYEQYF,TGTGCCAGCACCGAGGGGGCAGGGCTCGCCTACGAGCAGTACTTC
few,TRBV5-1,TRBD1,TRBJ1-4,CASSPGRDRGTNEKLFF,TGCGCCAGCAGCCCGGGACGGGACAGGGGAACTAATGAAAAACTGTTTTTT
NA,TRBV7-2,TRBD2,TRBJ2-4,CASSLGLAAKNIQYF,TGTGCCAGCAGCCTTGGACTAGCCGCCAAAAACATTCAGTACTTC
NA,TRBV9,NA,TRBJ2-1,CASGARLASYNEQFF,TGTGCCAGCGGAGCCCGATTAGCATCTTACAATGAGCAGTTCTTC
once,TRBV11-3,NA,TRBJ2-7,CASSPWERPYEQYF,TGTGCCAGCAGCCCCTGGGAGCGACCCTACGAGCAGTACTTC